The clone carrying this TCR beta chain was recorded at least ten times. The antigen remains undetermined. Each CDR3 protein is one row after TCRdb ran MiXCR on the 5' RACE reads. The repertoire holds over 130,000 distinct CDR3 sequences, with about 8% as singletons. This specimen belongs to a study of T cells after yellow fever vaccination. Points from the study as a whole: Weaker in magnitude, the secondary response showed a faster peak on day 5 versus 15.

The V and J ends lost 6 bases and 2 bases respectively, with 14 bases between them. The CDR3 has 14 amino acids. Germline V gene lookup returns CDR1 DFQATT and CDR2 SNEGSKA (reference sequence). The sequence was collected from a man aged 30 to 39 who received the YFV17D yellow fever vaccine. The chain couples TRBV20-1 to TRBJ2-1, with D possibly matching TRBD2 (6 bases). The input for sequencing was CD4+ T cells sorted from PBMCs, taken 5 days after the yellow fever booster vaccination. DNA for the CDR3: TGCAGTGCCCAAGCGGCGGGGACCTACAATGAGCAGTTCTTC. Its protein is CSAQAAGTYNEQFF.